A single sample is the source of the 18 T cell receptor beta chains below, sequenced in a study of radiation and T cells in renal cell carcinoma. Using immunoSEQ multiplex PCR, the repertoire was profiled, and TCRdb retains in-frame clones only, with some absent. The sample lists 90,000 to 100,000 clones, 80% to 90% occurring once. Specified time point: blood 4 weeks post-SBRT, at nephrectomy. Stated treatment: 15 Gy SBRT to primary tumor, nephrectomy 4 weeks later. The material sequenced was blood, taken from a patient whose treatment included radiotherapy and nephrectomy. These receptors originate from a man in his sixties with renal cell carcinoma.

This clone was observed many times. The J gene is TRBJ2-5, the V gene TRBV4-1, with D perhaps assigned TRBD1 or TRBD2 (6 bases each). The V and J ends lost 5 bases and 6 bases respectively, with 22 bases between them. CDR1 is MGHRA, CDR2 YSYEKL, per germline. This CDR3 is built from 16 residues. In nucleotides, the CDR3 is TGCGCCAGCAGCTTAACAGGGACGGGAGTCACGAAGACCCAGTACTTC. This codes for CASSLTGTGVTKTQYF.

This clone was recorded a few times. V usage is TRBV2 and J usage is TRBJ2-3; D gene ambiguous. The V end lost 6 bases, the J end lost 0 bases, and 13 bases lay between the germline ends. Germline V CDR1 and CDR2: SNHLY, FYNNEI. CDR3 length: 15 amino acids. This CDR3 reads CASSEYPLSTDTQYF. The CDR3 DNA is TGTGCCAGCAGCGAATATCCTCTCAGCACAGATACGCAGTATTTT.

This chain connects TRBV11-2 to TRBJ2-6, with D unresolved. The CDR3 loop spans 17 amino acids. Germline assignment: CDR1 SGHAT and CDR2 FQNNGV. The ends were cut back, 1 base at V and 5 bases at J, with 15 bases in the middle. CDR3 coding DNA: TGTGCCAGCAGCTTAGTGGACGTAGGGATTCGGGCCAACGTCCTGACTTTC. Translating gives CASSLVDVGIRANVLTF.

This clone occurred once. J is TRBJ1-1 and V is TRBV28, with D maybe TRBD1 (6 bases). Germline values: CDR1 MDHEN, CDR2 SYDVKM. Trimming took 5 bases from V and 4 from J, leaving 11 bases between them. The CDR3 extends over 13 amino acids. The CDR3 sequence is CASSTPGATEAFF. DNA of the CDR3: TGTGCCAGCAGTACCCCAGGGGCCACTGAAGCTTTCTTT. The full variable domain, completed using reference TRBV28 and TRBJ1-1, is DVKVTQSSRYLVKRTGEKVFLECVQDMDHENMFWYRQDPGLGLRLIYFSYDVKMKEKGDIPEGYSVSREKKERFSLILESASTNQTSMYLCASSTPGATEAFFGQGTRLTVV.

This chain uses TRBV15 with TRBJ1-3, with D unresolved. V was cut by 0 bases and J by 0 bases, with 9 bases left in between. Germline V gene sequence: CDR1 LNHNV, CDR2 YYDKDF (reference sequence). The length of the CDR3 is 16 residues. The CDR3 sequence: CATSRELSSSGNTIYF. CDR3 in DNA: TGTGCCACCAGCAGAGAGCTCTCCTCCTCTGGAAACACCATATATTTT. Drawing the rest from reference TRBV15 and TRBJ1-3, the complete variable domain is DAMVIQNPRYQVTQFGKPVTLSCSQTLNHNVMYWYQQKSSQAPKLLFHYYDKDFNNEADTPDNFQSRRPNTSFCFLDIRSPGLGDTAMYLCATSRELSSSGNTIYFGEGSWLTVV.

The V gene is TRBV6-6, the J gene TRBJ2-1, with 11 bases that match TRBD2. The junction had 5 bases not matched to a gene; V was cut back by 2 bases and J by 5 bases. The V gene's germline CDR1 is MNHNY and CDR2 SVGAGI (reference sequence). This CDR3 region has 16 residues. The CDR3 DNA reads TGTGCCAGCAGTTACCCCGTAGCGGGAGGGGACAATGAGCAGTTCTTC. Protein product: CASSYPVAGGDNEQFF.

This chain connects TRBV5-6 to TRBJ2-3; the match to TRBD2 covers 10 bases. The trim removed 2 bases at V and 3 bases at J, leaving 6 bases unmatched. The CDR3 consists of 16 residues. CDR1 is SGHDT, CDR2 YYEEEE, per germline. The CDR3 nucleotides read TGTGCCAGCAGCTTCTCGCTAGCGGGAGCTACAGATACGCAGTATTTT. Its translation is CASSFSLAGATDTQYF.

The rearrangement joins TRBV7-9 to TRBJ1-4; D is unresolved. Trimming removed 5 bases from V and 0 bases from J, with 7 bases in between. The CDR3 covers 14 residues. CDR1 is SEHNR and CDR2 is FQNEAQ in the germline V gene (reference sequence). CDR3 loop: CASSPTATNEKLFF. For the CDR3, the DNA is TGTGCCAGCAGCCCGACGGCAACTAATGAAAAACTGTTTTTT.

CDR3 amino acids: CSVLTDTQYF. CDR3 nucleotides: TGCAGCGTTCTCACAGATACGCAGTATTTT. V usage is TRBV29-1 and J usage is TRBJ2-3; D is uncertain. The CDR3 is 10 amino acids. V dropped 5 bases and J dropped 2 bases, with 2 bases sitting between them. Germline assignment: CDR1 SQVTM and CDR2 ANQGSEA.

The gene calls are TRBV6-6 and TRBJ2-2, with TRBD1 identical over 8 bases. The CDR3 has 16 amino acids. CDR1 and CDR2 (germline): MNHNY, SVGAGI (reference sequence). V gave up 2 bases and J gave up 6 bases; unmatched junction bases: 8. For the CDR3, the DNA is TGTGCCAGCAGTTACAGGGCAGGGGGCGCGGCCGGGGAGCTGTTTTTT. It specifies CASSYRAGGAAGELFF.

The chain carries TRBV6-5 and TRBJ1-1; D not certain. Trimming stripped 7 bases from V and 5 bases from J, with 17 bases between. CDR1 MNHEY and CDR2 SVGAGI come from the germline V gene. This CDR3 spans 14 amino acids. The CDR3 spells CASTPTGSWTEAFF. The CDR3 DNA is TGTGCCAGCACCCCAACGGGGTCGTGGACTGAAGCTTTCTTT.

This chain uses TRBV30 with TRBJ1-2; D is possibly TRBD1 (6 bases). V lost 1 base to trimming and J lost 12 bases, with 12 bases between them. The germline V gene has CDR1 GTSNPN and CDR2 SVGIG (reference sequence). The CDR3 totals 11 residues. The CDR3 reads CAWSGYREHTF. The CDR3 region has the DNA TGTGCCTGGAGTGGTTACAGGGAACACACCTTC.

This clone was counted a few times. This chain joins TRBV2 and TRBJ1-2, with 10 bases aligning to TRBD1. Trimming took 8 bases from V and 3 from J; bases not matched to a gene: 18. Per the germline V gene, CDR1 is SNHLY and CDR2 is FYNNEI. CDR3 length: 18 residues. The CDR3: CASESDSGTGAVDYGYTF. The CDR3 bases are TGTGCCAGCGAGTCGGACTCCGGGACAGGGGCGGTTGACTATGGCTACACCTTC.

This clone has just one count. V usage is TRBV20-1 and J usage is TRBJ1-1, with D perhaps matching TRBD1 (6 bases). Germline values: CDR1 DFQATT, CDR2 SNEGSKA (reference sequence). There are 11 residues in the CDR3. Between the trimmed V and J ends, which lost 4 bases and 4 bases, there was a span of 7 bases. The CDR3 DNA sequence: TGCAGTGCTACCAGGGGCACTGAAGCTTTCTTT. Its protein product is CSATRGTEAFF.

By share, this clone counts as medium-sized. V and J are TRBV19 and TRBJ1-5; TRBD1 might be the D (5 bases). The CDR3 has 15 residues. The V gene's germline CDR1 is LNHDA and CDR2 SQIVND (reference sequence). Trimming removed 2 bases at V and 4 bases at J, with 12 bases between. CDR3 amino acids: CASSIRSGLNQPQHF. Here the CDR3 DNA reads TGTGCCAGTAGTATACGGTCAGGGTTGAATCAGCCCCAGCATTTT.

This rearrangement joins TRBV7-2 to TRBJ2-1, with TRBD2 matching over 12 bases. Per germline, CDR1 SGHTA and CDR2 FQGNSA. The CDR3 covers 16 residues. V was pared by 3 bases and J by 9 bases, with 9 bases of the junction left unmatched. The CDR3 bases are TGTGCCAGCAGCTTCCGACTAGCGGGAGAGAGGAGTGAGCAGTTCTTC. Translating gives CASSFRLAGERSEQFF.

This clone was observed a few times. The CDR3 spells CASSLSSIQGYEQYF. Here the CDR3 DNA reads TGTGCCAGCAGCTTAAGTTCAATCCAGGGCTACGAGCAGTACTTC. The chain couples TRBV7-2 to TRBJ2-7, with a tentative D call TRBD1 (5 bases). Per germline, CDR1 SGHTA and CDR2 FQGNSA. This CDR3 has 15 residues. Trimming removed 2 bases from V and 3 bases from J, with 14 bases in between.

As DNA, the CDR3 is TGCAGCGTTGACCCTCATAACAGGCCAGGAGAGACCCAGTACTTC. It translates to CSVDPHNRPGETQYF. This rearrangement joins TRBV29-1 to TRBJ2-5, with D perhaps matching TRBD1 (5 bases). This CDR3 is built from 15 residues. V lost 3 bases and J lost 4, with 18 bases in between. Germline values: CDR1 SQVTM, CDR2 ANQGSEA.